Below, 29 T cell receptor beta chains from the same sample are listed, as sequenced in a study of human T cells and chemical hapten exposure. Described time point: patch test 1, 2 weeks after DPC sensitization. The treatment denotes: therapeutic diphenylcyclopropenone sensitization with weekly scalp DPC. TCRdb itself ran the RACE reads through MiXCR, one entry per CDR3 protein. The sample has around 340,000 distinct CDR3 sequences; around 6.9% are singletons. Specimen: whole blood, collected in connection with sensitization to the hapten diphenylcyclopropenone (DPC). Source of these receptors: a woman younger than 30 with alopecia areata. Some clones in this sample may be carry-over from other donors' samples.

This clonotype was counted a few times. This chain joins TRBV7-3 and TRBJ2-3; D possibly uses TRBD1 or TRBD2 (6 bases each). The ends were cut back, 2 bases at V and 0 bases at J, with 15 bases in the middle. The CDR3 covers 17 residues. Germline CDR1 is SGHTA and CDR2 is FQGTGA. The CDR3 nucleotides are TGTGCCAGCAGCTTATATCGCGGGGACACTAGCACAGATACGCAGTATTTT. It translates to CASSLYRGDTSTDTQYF.

This clonotype came up a few times. The V call is TRBV27, the J call TRBJ1-5; D not certain. V was clipped by 7 bases and J by 3 bases, with 7 bases between them. Per germline, CDR1 MNHEY and CDR2 SMNVEV (reference sequence). The CDR3 covers 12 residues. Written as DNA, the CDR3 is TGTGCCAGCAAACACTACAATCAGCCCCAGCATTTT. The encoded protein is CASKHYNQPQHF.

This clonotype was seen at least ten times. The chain carries TRBV20-1 and TRBJ2-3, with D possibly matching TRBD1 (5 bases). Germline V gene lookup returns CDR1 DFQATT and CDR2 SNEGSKA (reference sequence). Deletions cut 4 bases from V and 0 bases from J, with 8 bases between. The CDR3 is 13 amino acids. The CDR3: CSAIRASTDTQYF. The CDR3 DNA reads TGCAGTGCTATCAGGGCTAGCACAGATACGCAGTATTTT.

For the CDR3, the DNA is TGTGCCAGCAGTTTAAGGCGGGGGGGCCGATTTTACACAGATACGCAGTATTTT. This translates into CASSLRRGGRFYTDTQYF. The chain combines TRBV12-3 or TRBV12-4 with TRBJ2-3; 9 bases line up with TRBD2. This CDR3 is 18 amino acids long. V shed 2 bases, J shed 2 bases, and the junction held 11 bases outside the gene matches.

The rearrangement joins TRBV12-3 or TRBV12-4 to TRBJ1-1; D is unclear. The CDR3 totals 17 residues. V was trimmed by 2 bases and J by 10 bases, leaving 26 bases between them. CDR3 DNA sequence: TGTGCCAGCAGTTTAAATACTGGGGTCCGAAAACCCTTTGGAGCTTTCTTT. Amino acid sequence: CASSLNTGVRKPFGAFF.

The table lists this clonotype with many counts. This chain links TRBV4-3 with TRBJ1-1; D remains ambiguous. The germline gives CDR1 LGHNA, CDR2 YSLEER. The V end was cut by 0 bases, the J end by 7 bases, with 3 bases between. The CDR3 sequence is 11 residues long. CDR3 loop: CASSQEGEAFF. The CDR3, as DNA: TGCGCCAGCAGCCAAGAAGGTGAAGCTTTCTTT.

The rearrangement links TRBV12-5 to TRBJ1-1; D gene unclear. The V end lost 3 bases, the J end lost 5 bases, and 10 bases lay between the germline ends. CDR3 length equals 13 residues. The germline V gene encodes CDR1 LGHNT and CDR2 FRNRAP. As DNA, the CDR3 is TGTGCTAGTGGTTTAAGATTGGGTACTGAAGCTTTCTTT. It yields the protein CASGLRLGTEAFF.

A few counts support this clonotype. J is TRBJ2-7 and V is TRBV18; TRBD2 might be the D (5 bases). The ends were cut back, 2 bases at V and 4 bases at J, with 9 bases in the middle. This CDR3 has 13 amino acids. CDR1 is KGHSH and CDR2 is LQKENI in the germline V gene. CDR3 residues: CASSPGERYEQYF. The CDR3 region has the DNA TGTGCCAGCTCACCAGGGGAGAGGTACGAGCAGTACTTC.

This clonotype was seen a few times. CDR3 loop: CASSGQGAHTEAFF. The CDR3 region has the DNA TGTGCCAGCAGTGGACAGGGGGCGCACACTGAAGCTTTCTTT. The rearrangement links TRBV12-3 or TRBV12-4 to TRBJ1-1, with 11 bases matching TRBD1. This CDR3 has 14 amino acids. V lost 5 bases, J lost 3 bases, and 2 bases stayed unmatched.

The V gene is TRBV15, the J gene TRBJ2-1; 8 bases map to TRBD2. The CDR3 sequence is 16 residues long. The ends lost 0 bases at V and 9 bases at J; junction bases unmatched: 10. The V gene's germline CDR1 is LNHNV and CDR2 YYDKDF (reference sequence). Here the CDR3 DNA reads TGTGCCACCAGCAGAGATCATGTGGCGGGAGGAAGTGAGCAGTTCTTC. Protein product: CATSRDHVAGGSEQFF. The full variable domain, in which reference TRBV15 and TRBJ2-1 provide the parts outside the CDR3, is DAMVIQNPRYQVTQFGKPVTLSCSQTLNHNVMYWYQQKSSQAPKLLFHYYDKDFNNEADTPDNFQSRRPNTSFCFLDIRSPGLGDTAMYLCATSRDHVAGGSEQFFGPGTRLTVL.

In this sample, this clonotype turned up once. V gene TRBV5-4 combines with J gene TRBJ2-1, with 7 bases identical to TRBD2. The CDR3 runs 15 residues. CDR1 SGHNT and CDR2 YYREEE come from the germline V gene (reference sequence). Trimming took 3 bases from V and 9 from J; bases not matched to a gene: 12. The CDR3 coding sequence is TGTGCCAGCAGCTCAGCCAAAACGGGGGGAAGTGAGCAGTTCTTC. This translates into CASSSAKTGGSEQFF.

This clonotype was seen repeatedly, ten times or more. V usage is TRBV12-3 or TRBV12-4 and J usage is TRBJ1-5; D might be TRBD1 (6 bases). Trimming cost V 5 bases and J 11 bases, with 19 bases left between them. The CDR3 spans 14 residues. The CDR3 sequence: CASSNEMIRDTQHF. Here the CDR3 DNA reads TGTGCCAGCAGTAACGAAATGATTCGGGACACCCAGCATTTT.

This chain uses TRBV29-1 with TRBJ2-7, with 8 bases fitting TRBD1. The CDR3 has 14 amino acids. Germline-derived CDR1 and CDR2 are SQVTM and ANQGSEA. Germline trimming cut 6 bases from V and 0 bases from J; bases unmatched to any gene: 7. Here the CDR3 reads CSVATGVASYEQYF. CDR3 bases: TGCAGCGTCGCGACAGGGGTTGCCTCCTACGAGCAGTACTTC.

The V and J genes are TRBV20-1 and TRBJ2-3, with 7 bases that match TRBD1. The CDR3 length is 15 residues. From germline, CDR1 is DFQATT and CDR2 SNEGSKA (reference sequence). The V and J ends lost 2 bases and 4 bases, in that order; junction bases with no gene match: 9. For the CDR3, the DNA is TGCAGTGCTAGACGTAGACAGGGATTCCCAGATACGCAGTATTTT. Protein sequence: CSARRRQGFPDTQYF.

V gene TRBV5-1 combines with J gene TRBJ2-7, with 10 nucleotides matching TRBD2. CDR3 length: 16 amino acids. The J segment lost 2 bases and the V segment lost 5 bases, leaving 10 bases of the junction unmatched. Germline V gene lookup returns CDR1 SGHRS and CDR2 YFSETQ. The CDR3 region is CASSQGASGGTYEQYF. CDR3 DNA sequence: TGCGCCAGCAGTCAGGGGGCTAGCGGGGGCACCTACGAGCAGTACTTC.

This clonotype has just one count. This chain joins TRBV20-1 and TRBJ1-2, with a weak D call TRBD1 (6 bases). V shed 5 bases and J shed 7 bases, with 11 bases lying between them. CDR3 length: 11 amino acids. In germline, CDR1 is DFQATT, CDR2 SNEGSKA (reference sequence). In DNA, the CDR3 is TGCAGTGCTCCAGGGGATGCTGGCTACACCTTC. Residues: CSAPGDAGYTF.

The chain recombines TRBV9 with TRBJ1-6; the D gene is possibly TRBD1 (5 bases). V was shortened by 4 bases and J by 10 bases, with 15 bases between the two germline ends. The CDR3 runs to 14 residues. The germline V gene encodes CDR1 SGDLS and CDR2 YYNGEE. The CDR3 sequence is CASSPRPGQSPLHF. For the CDR3, the DNA is TGTGCCAGCAGCCCCCGCCCAGGGCAATCACCCCTCCACTTT.

This chain connects TRBV21-1 to TRBJ2-1; TRBD1 reflects the table's D call only, with no check against the DNA. TRBV21-1 constitutes a pseudogene. The CDR3 has 15 residues. The CDR3 bases are TGTGCCAGCAGCGAAAAGGAAACAGGGGGCGGTGAGCAGTTCTTC. As protein: CASSEKETGGGEQFF.

This clonotype was counted between two and nine times. The genes are TRBV29-1 and TRBJ2-4; D may be TRBD1 (5 bases). CDR3 length: 11 amino acids. Germline CDR1 reads SQVTM; CDR2 reads ANQGSEA. Trimming stripped 6 bases from V and 6 bases from J, with 9 bases between. CDR3 protein: CSVGAVNIQYF. CDR3 nucleotides: TGCAGCGTAGGGGCCGTAAACATTCAGTACTTC. Full variable domain (missing parts from reference TRBV29-1 and TRBJ2-4): SAVISQKPSRDICQRGTSLTIQCQVDSQVTMMFWYRQQPGQSLTLIATANQGSEATYESGFVIDKFPISRPNLTFSTLTVSNMSPEDSSIYLCSVGAVNIQYFGAGTRLSVL.

This clonotype showed up many times. The gene calls are TRBV10-3 and TRBJ2-1; the D is unclear. Germline V gives CDR1 ENHRY, CDR2 SYGVKD. V was shortened by 7 bases and J by 6 bases, with 13 bases between the two germline ends. The CDR3 has 13 residues. The CDR3 sequence: CAIKDEVRNEQFF. The CDR3 coding sequence is TGTGCCATCAAGGACGAAGTACGCAATGAGCAGTTCTTC.

This clonotype was found many times. The V call is TRBV29-1, the J call TRBJ2-7; 7 bases align to TRBD2. V was pared by 6 bases and J by 4 bases, with 12 bases of the junction left unmatched. The CDR3 has 14 residues. Germline loops: CDR1 SQVTM, CDR2 ANQGSEA. The CDR3 region has the DNA TGCAGCGTAATCGGCTCGGGAGGAGGATACGAGCAGTACTTC. The encoded protein is CSVIGSGGGYEQYF.

This clonotype was observed a few times. The rearrangement links TRBV4-3 to TRBJ1-1; TRBD1 agrees at 9 bases. The length of the CDR3 is 15 residues. Per germline, CDR1 LGHNA and CDR2 YSLEER. J was trimmed by 10 bases and V by 0 bases; bases with no gene match: 9. This chain's CDR3 is CASSQDRDRALRAFF. The CDR3 nucleotides are TGCGCCAGCAGCCAAGATAGGGACAGGGCCCTGAGAGCTTTCTTT.

The V call is TRBV6-6, the J call TRBJ1-1; weak D call: TRBD1 (6 bases). The CDR3 extends over 14 amino acids. CDR1 and CDR2 from the germline V gene are MNHNY and SVGAGI (reference sequence). V was shortened by 7 bases and J by 0 bases, with 12 bases between the two germline ends. The chain's CDR3 is CASNFPGVNTEAFF. DNA for the CDR3: TGTGCCAGCAATTTTCCAGGGGTGAACACTGAAGCTTTCTTT.

V usage is TRBV10-3 and J usage is TRBJ1-2, with D maybe TRBD1 (6 bases). Germline V CDR1 and CDR2: ENHRY, SYGVKD. The CDR3 runs 13 residues. V gave up 5 bases and J gave up 5 bases, with 12 bases separating them. In DNA form, the CDR3 reads TGTGCCATCAGTACCGGGGGGCTGTATGGCTACACCTTC. This gives the protein CAISTGGLYGYTF.

This clonotype was observed a few times. The chain couples TRBV11-2 to TRBJ2-7; 8 positions match TRBD1. This CDR3 contains 15 residues. The germline CDR1 and CDR2 sequences are SGHAT and FQNNGV. J was trimmed by 4 bases and V by 0 bases; bases with no gene match: 5. The CDR3 sequence: CASSLEAGGGYEQYF. CDR3 sequence (DNA): TGTGCCAGCAGCTTAGAGGCAGGGGGCGGGTACGAGCAGTACTTC.

In this sample, this clonotype turned up many times. V gene TRBV9 combines with J gene TRBJ2-6; D gene ambiguous. Trimming removed 7 bases at V and 0 bases at J, with 5 bases between. Germline V CDR1 and CDR2: SGDLS, YYNGEE. This CDR3 spans 13 amino acids. CDR3 sequence reads: CASSSSGANVLTF. The CDR3 bases are TGTGCCAGCTCCAGCTCTGGGGCCAACGTCCTGACTTTC. Using reference TRBV9 and TRBJ2-6 for the parts outside the CDR3, the full variable domain is DSGVTQTPKHLITATGQRVTLRCSPRSGDLSVYWYQQSLDQGLQFLIQYYNGEERAKGNILERFSAQQFPDLHSELNLSSLELGDSALYFCASSSSGANVLTFGAGSRLTVL.

There are a few counts of this clonotype. The V call is TRBV24-1, the J call TRBJ1-6, with D perhaps TRBD1 (5 bases). Germline V CDR1 and CDR2: KGHDR, SFDVKD. V was cut by 9 bases and J by 10 bases, with 21 bases left in between. The CDR3 sequence is 15 residues long. The CDR3 reads CATDQVLRQRSPLHF. CDR3 sequence (DNA): TGTGCCACCGACCAGGTTTTAAGACAGCGGTCACCCCTCCACTTT.

In this sample, this clonotype turned up many times. CDR3 in amino acids: CASSPDISAGYGYTF. The CDR3 region has the DNA TGTGCCAGCTCTCCGGACATCTCAGCGGGCTATGGCTACACCTTC. V usage is TRBV18 and J usage is TRBJ1-2, with D perhaps TRBD1 (5 bases). The germline V and J ends were trimmed by 6 bases and 4 bases, with 18 bases remaining between them. CDR3 length equals 15 residues. Looked up from germline, CDR1 is KGHSH and CDR2 is LQKENI.

This clonotype was counted many times. The chain recombines TRBV18 with TRBJ2-3; no definite D call. V lost 3 bases and J lost 5, with 9 bases in between. The CDR3 loop spans 13 amino acids. Germline assignment: CDR1 KGHSH and CDR2 LQKENI. DNA for the CDR3: TGTGCCAGCTCACCGCTATTCGGAGATACGCAGTATTTT. Translated, it gives CASSPLFGDTQYF. Variable domain in full (rest from reference TRBV18 and TRBJ2-3): NAGVMQNPRHLVRRRGQEARLRCSPMKGHSHVYWYRQLPEEGLKFMVYLQKENIIDESGMPKERFSAEFPKEGPSILRIQQVVRGDSAAYFCASSPLFGDTQYFGPGTRLTVL.